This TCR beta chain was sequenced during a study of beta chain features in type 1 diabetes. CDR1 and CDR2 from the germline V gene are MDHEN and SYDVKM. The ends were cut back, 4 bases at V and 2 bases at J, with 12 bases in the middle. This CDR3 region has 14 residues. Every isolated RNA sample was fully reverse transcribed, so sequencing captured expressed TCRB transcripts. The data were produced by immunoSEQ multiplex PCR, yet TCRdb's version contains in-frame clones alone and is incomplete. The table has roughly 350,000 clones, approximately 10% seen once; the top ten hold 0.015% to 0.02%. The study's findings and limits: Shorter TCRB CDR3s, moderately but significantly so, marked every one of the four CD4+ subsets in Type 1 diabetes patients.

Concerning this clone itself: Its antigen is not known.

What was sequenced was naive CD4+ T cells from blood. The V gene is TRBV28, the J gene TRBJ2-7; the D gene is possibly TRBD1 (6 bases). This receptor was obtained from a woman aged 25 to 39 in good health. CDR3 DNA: TGTGCCAGCAGTTCTGGACAGTTTACCTACGAGCAGTACTTC. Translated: CASSSGQFTYEQYF.